The next 25 T cell receptor beta chains were all read from a single sample in a study of blood T cells in healthy people across ages. A J-beta primer mix and a sample-barcoded 5' primer were used in a second PCR of about 7 to 11 cycles. TCRdb passed the 5' RACE reads through MiXCR, listing each CDR3 protein once. The sample lists approximately 800,000 distinct CDR3 sequences; 55% to 75% were seen once. Sequencing was carried out using blood. The receptors were sampled from a man younger than 40 in good health.

This clonotype was counted many times. The chain combines TRBV20-1 with TRBJ2-5; D is possibly TRBD1 or TRBD2 (6 bases each). Germline CDR1 DFQATT, CDR2 SNEGSKA (reference sequence). CDR3 length equals 14 residues. Trimming stripped 0 bases from V and 5 bases from J, with 13 bases between. CDR3 loop: CSAREGGGAETQYF. DNA for the CDR3: TGCAGTGCTAGAGAGGGGGGCGGGGCGGAGACCCAGTACTTC.

The gene calls are TRBV30 and TRBJ1-6; a weak D match, TRBD1 (5 bases). Trimming removed 2 bases at V and 7 bases at J, with 15 bases between. The length of the CDR3 is 15 residues. The germline V gene encodes CDR1 GTSNPN and CDR2 SVGIG (reference sequence). This CDR3 reads CAWSSVDSLNSPLHF. The CDR3 DNA follows: TGTGCCTGGAGTAGCGTCGACAGCTTAAATTCACCCCTCCACTTT.

The chain's CDR3 is CASSVGDQETQYF. In DNA form, the CDR3 reads TGTGCCAGCAGCGTAGGGGACCAAGAGACCCAGTACTTC. V usage is TRBV9 and J usage is TRBJ2-5; D unclear. The germline V gene encodes CDR1 SGDLS and CDR2 YYNGEE. The CDR3 length is 13 residues. V was clipped by 0 bases and J by 0 bases, with 3 bases between them. The full variable domain, rest sourced from reference TRBV9 and TRBJ2-5, is DSGVTQTPKHLITATGQRVTLRCSPRSGDLSVYWYQQSLDQGLQFLIQYYNGEERAKGNILERFSAQQFPDLHSELNLSSLELGDSALYFCASSVGDQETQYFGPGTRLLVL.

The rearrangement joins TRBV7-3 to TRBJ2-3, with D hard to call. CDR1 is SGHTA and CDR2 is FQGTGA in the germline V gene. Trimming took 0 bases from V and 6 from J, leaving 13 bases between them. The CDR3 has 15 residues. The CDR3 DNA follows: TGTGCCAGCAGCTTAACGAAGAACAACCTCGATACGCAGTATTTT. This gives the protein CASSLTKNNLDTQYF.

The rearrangement uses TRBV6-5 and TRBJ2-7, with unresolved D. Germline values: CDR1 MNHEY, CDR2 SVGAGI. V gave up 7 bases and J gave up 6 bases, with 16 bases separating them. CDR3 size: 13 residues. CDR3 nucleotide sequence: TGTGCCAGCAACCTAGGGCCTATCTCCGAGCAGTACTTC. Translating it yields CASNLGPISEQYF.

The chain employs TRBV20-1 and TRBJ2-3, with 10 bases lining up with TRBD2. Germline V gene data show CDR1 as DFQATT and CDR2 as SNEGSKA (reference sequence). V trimming: 5 bases; J trimming: 1 base; junction bases outside the gene matches: 9. CDR3 length: 16 amino acids. CDR3 residues: CSAFYPSGGRTDTQYF. The CDR3, as DNA: TGCAGTGCTTTTTATCCTAGCGGGGGCCGCACAGATACGCAGTATTTT.

The genes are TRBV7-9 and TRBJ2-7; 7 bases are a match to TRBD2. The CDR3 has 18 residues. Per germline, CDR1 SEHNR and CDR2 FQNEAQ (reference sequence). Trimming at V came to 6 bases and at J to 2 bases, leaving 19 bases not matched to a gene. The CDR3 loop is CASRPESSPGGSTYEQYF. The CDR3 DNA reads as TGTGCCAGCAGACCTGAATCGAGTCCCGGCGGGAGCACCTACGAGCAGTACTTC. Full variable domain (remainder filled in from reference TRBV7-9 and TRBJ2-7): DTGVSQNPRHKITKRGQNVTFRCDPISEHNRLYWYRQTLGQGPEFLTYFQNEAQLEKSRLLSDRFSAERPKGSFSTLEIQRTEQGDSAMYLCASRPESSPGGSTYEQYFGPGTRLTVT.

The chain links TRBV29-1 to TRBJ1-4; the D is unclear. The CDR3 length is 14 residues. Trimming took 6 bases from V and 4 from J, leaving 15 bases between them. Germline assignment: CDR1 SQVTM and CDR2 ANQGSEA. The CDR3 nucleotides read TGCAGCGTCCTCGTGCGAGCCGGTAATGAAAAACTGTTTTTT. Protein sequence: CSVLVRAGNEKLFF.

The chain couples TRBV12-5 to TRBJ2-1; 12 positions match TRBD1. The junction had 9 bases not matched to a gene; V was cut back by 0 bases and J by 6 bases. The CDR3 sequence is 18 residues long. Germline-derived CDR1 and CDR2 are LGHNT and FRNRAP. The CDR3 DNA reads as TGTGCTAGTGGTTTGGTACTAGGGGGACAGGGGGCCAGCAATGAGCAGTTCTTC. Protein sequence: CASGLVLGGQGASNEQFF.

The chain is built from TRBV5-1 and TRBJ2-7; no firm D call. This CDR3 comprises 16 residues. V dropped 4 bases and J dropped 2 bases, with 19 bases sitting between them. The germline V gene has CDR1 SGHRS and CDR2 YFSETQ. Written as DNA, the CDR3 is TGCGCCAGCAGCCCCCCTTCCGAGCGAGGCACCTACGAGCAGTACTTC. Its translation is CASSPPSERGTYEQYF.

The rearrangement links TRBV20-1 to TRBJ2-1, with 10 bases fitting TRBD2. The CDR3 is 14 residues long. The ends lost 5 bases at V and 9 bases at J; junction bases unmatched: 10. Looked up from germline, CDR1 is DFQATT and CDR2 is SNEGSKA (reference sequence). CDR3 residues: CSAGSGGAFAEQFF. As DNA, the CDR3 is TGCAGTGCTGGAAGCGGGGGGGCCTTTGCTGAGCAGTTCTTC.

This clonotype was counted a few times. This chain joins TRBV28 and TRBJ2-7; D may be TRBD1 or TRBD2 (5 bases each). The CDR3 covers 15 residues. Trimming pared 2 bases from V and 6 bases from J, leaving 17 bases between. The germline CDR1 and CDR2 sequences are MDHEN and SYDVKM. The CDR3 region is CASSLEAAGGGEQYF. The CDR3 DNA follows: TGTGCCAGCAGTTTAGAAGCCGCAGGTGGGGGCGAGCAGTACTTC.

The J gene is TRBJ2-2, the V gene TRBV7-3, with D hard to call. The CDR3 runs to 14 residues. The V gene's germline CDR1 is SGHTA and CDR2 FQGTGA. V shed 7 bases and J shed 2 bases, with 11 bases lying between them. The CDR3 DNA sequence: TGTGCCAGCAAACCCGGCCCCAACACCGGGGAGCTGTTTTTT. This translates into CASKPGPNTGELFF.

The chain recombines TRBV6-1 with TRBJ2-5; the D gene could be TRBD1 or TRBD2 (5 bases each). The CDR3 is 13 residues long. Trimming shortened V by 4 bases and J by 11 bases, and 17 bases separated the two germline ends. Germline assignment: CDR1 MNHNS and CDR2 SASEGT. The CDR3 DNA follows: TGTGCCAGCAGTGCGACACCGAGCAGGGAGCAGTACTTC. It specifies CASSATPSREQYF.

This clonotype was seen a handful of times. This rearrangement joins TRBV29-1 to TRBJ1-2; tentative D call: TRBD1 (5 bases). This CDR3 is 12 amino acids long. Trimming removed 7 bases at V and 4 bases at J, with 13 bases between. Germline assignment: CDR1 SQVTM and CDR2 ANQGSEA. The CDR3 DNA follows: TGCAGCGCGCCCCGGGACGGCTATGGCTACACCTTC. Translation: CSAPRDGYGYTF.

With regard to this clonotype: One end of the junction is discordant with germline, which a read error may explain. The chain recombines TRBV12-3 or TRBV12-4 with TRBJ2-3; 7 positions match TRBD2. This CDR3 is built from 18 residues. The CDR3 loop reads CASSLSVWGKTSADAQYF. In nucleotides, the CDR3 is TGTGCCAGCAGTTTATCTGTTTGGGGCAAAACTAGCGCAGATGCGCAGTATTTT.

This chain joins TRBV5-1 and TRBJ2-5; D is uncertain. V shed 4 bases and J shed 2 bases, with 15 bases lying between them. The CDR3 sequence is 15 residues long. The V gene's germline CDR1 is SGHRS and CDR2 YFSETQ. CDR3 in DNA: TGCGCCAGCAGCGACCGCCTAGTGAGGCAAGAGACCCAGTACTTC. Translating it yields CASSDRLVRQETQYF.

The chain has TRBV7-2 and TRBJ2-4, with 9 bases identical to TRBD2. Near its end, the DNA agrees better with TRBJ2-5, so the J call may be wrong. Looked up from germline, CDR1 is SGHTA and CDR2 is FQGNSA. CDR3 length: 15 residues. The CDR3 DNA reads as TGTGCCAGCAGCTTATTTGCGGGGGGGCGGGAGACCCAGTACTTC. Translated, it gives CASSLFAGGRETQYF.

The J gene is TRBJ1-2, the V gene TRBV18; tentative D call: TRBD1 (5 bases). Per germline, CDR1 KGHSH and CDR2 LQKENI. The CDR3 is 12 amino acids. The V and J ends lost 3 bases and 8 bases respectively, with 10 bases between them. The CDR3: CASSPGRPGYTF. For the CDR3, the DNA is TGTGCCAGCTCACCGGGACGTCCCGGCTACACCTTC.

The V and J genes are TRBV7-2 and TRBJ2-5, with D perhaps TRBD1 (5 bases). The CDR3 has 15 residues. Germline CDR1 reads SGHTA; CDR2 reads FQGNSA. Trimming took 0 bases from V and 2 from J, leaving 10 bases between them. CDR3 nucleotides: TGTGCCAGCAGCTTAGCGTGGACACCTCAAGAGACCCAGTACTTC. Protein: CASSLAWTPQETQYF.

The chain recombines TRBV2 with TRBJ2-4; 11 nucleotides match TRBD1. Trimming at V came to 6 bases and at J to 8 bases, leaving 9 bases not matched to a gene. CDR1 and CDR2 from the germline V gene are SNHLY and FYNNEI. The CDR3 consists of 15 residues. The CDR3 reads CASSLNGQGADIQYF. DNA of the CDR3: TGTGCCAGCAGCCTAAACGGACAGGGGGCCGACATTCAGTACTTC. Complete variable domain (other parts from reference TRBV2 and TRBJ2-4): EPEVTQTPSHQVTQMGQEVILRCVPISNHLYFYWYRQILGQKVEFLVSFYNNEISEKSEIFDDQFSVERPDGSNFTLKIRSTKLEDSAMYFCASSLNGQGADIQYFGAGTRLSVL.

The sample holds many counts of this clonotype. V and J are TRBV20-1 and TRBJ2-7; D unclear. The germline CDR1 and CDR2 sequences are DFQATT and SNEGSKA (reference sequence). CDR3 length equals 12 residues. V was cut by 2 bases and J by 1 base, with 6 bases left in between. The CDR3 protein is CSARIASYEQYF. The CDR3 DNA reads as TGCAGTGCTAGAATCGCATCCTACGAGCAGTACTTC.

The CDR3 DNA reads as TGTGCCAGCAGCCACACTAGGAAGTGGGAGACCCAGTACTTC. It specifies CASSHTRKWETQYF. This chain joins TRBV21-1 and TRBJ2-7; the table's TRBD2 call for D was not verified on the DNA. The J call is in doubt because the DNA end fits TRBJ2-5 better. TRBV21-1 is recorded as a pseudogene. The length of the CDR3 is 14 residues.

The chain combines TRBV7-2 with TRBJ2-1, with D perhaps given as TRBD1 or TRBD2 (6 bases each). V gave up 1 base and J gave up 10 bases, with 17 bases separating them. In germline, CDR1 is SGHTA, CDR2 FQGNSA. This CDR3 contains 15 residues. The CDR3 protein is CASSLVGGPQEEQFF. The CDR3 nucleotides read TGTGCCAGCAGCTTAGTGGGGGGCCCCCAAGAAGAGCAGTTCTTC.

This chain joins TRBV7-2 and TRBJ1-5, with 9 nucleotides matching TRBD1. Per germline, CDR1 SGHTA and CDR2 FQGNSA. The CDR3 totals 15 residues. V dropped 5 bases and J dropped 7; count of bases not matched to a gene: 9. The CDR3, as DNA: TGTGCCAGCAGCCTGGAGGACAGGGGCGGCCAGCCCCAGCATTTT. It codes for CASSLEDRGGQPQHF.